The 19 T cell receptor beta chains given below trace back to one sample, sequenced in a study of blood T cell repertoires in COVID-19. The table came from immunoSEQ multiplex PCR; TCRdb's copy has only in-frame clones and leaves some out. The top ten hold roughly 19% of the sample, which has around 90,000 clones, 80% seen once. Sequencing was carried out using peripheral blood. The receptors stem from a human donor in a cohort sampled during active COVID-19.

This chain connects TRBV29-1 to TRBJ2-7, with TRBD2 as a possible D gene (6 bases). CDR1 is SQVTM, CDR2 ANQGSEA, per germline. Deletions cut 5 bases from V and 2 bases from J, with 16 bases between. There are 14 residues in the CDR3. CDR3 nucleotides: TGCAGCGTTAGTTTAGGGACTCAAGCCTACGAGCAGTACTTC. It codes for CSVSLGTQAYEQYF.

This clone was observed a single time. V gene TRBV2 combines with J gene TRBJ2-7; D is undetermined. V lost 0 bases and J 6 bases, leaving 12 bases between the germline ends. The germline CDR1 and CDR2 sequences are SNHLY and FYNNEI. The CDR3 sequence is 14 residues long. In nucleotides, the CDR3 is TGTGCCAGCAGTGAAGCAGCTACGTATGGCGAGCAGTACTTC. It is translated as CASSEAATYGEQYF.

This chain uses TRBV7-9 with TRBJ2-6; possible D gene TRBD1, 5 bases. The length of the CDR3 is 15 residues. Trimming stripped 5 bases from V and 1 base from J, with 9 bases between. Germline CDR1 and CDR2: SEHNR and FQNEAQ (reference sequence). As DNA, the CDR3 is TGTGCCAGCAGCCTCCCAGGGTCTGGGGCCAACGTCCTGACTTTC. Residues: CASSLPGSGANVLTF. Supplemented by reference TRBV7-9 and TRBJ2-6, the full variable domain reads DTGVSQNPRHKITKRGQNVTFRCDPISEHNRLYWYRQTLGQGPEFLTYFQNEAQLEKSRLLSDRFSAERPKGSFSTLEIQRTEQGDSAMYLCASSLPGSGANVLTFGAGSRLTVL.

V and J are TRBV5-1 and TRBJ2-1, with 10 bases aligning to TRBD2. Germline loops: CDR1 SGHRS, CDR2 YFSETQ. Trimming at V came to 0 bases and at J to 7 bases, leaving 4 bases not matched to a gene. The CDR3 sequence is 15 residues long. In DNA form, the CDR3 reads TGCGCCAGCAGCTTGGTCAGCGGGAGGGGAAATGAGCAGTTCTTC. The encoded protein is CASSLVSGRGNEQFF.

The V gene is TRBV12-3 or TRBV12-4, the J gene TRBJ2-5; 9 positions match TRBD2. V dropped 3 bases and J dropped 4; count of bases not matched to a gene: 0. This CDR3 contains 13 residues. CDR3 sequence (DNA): TGTGCCAGCAGTTTTAGCGGGAGAGAGACCCAGTACTTC. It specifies CASSFSGRETQYF.

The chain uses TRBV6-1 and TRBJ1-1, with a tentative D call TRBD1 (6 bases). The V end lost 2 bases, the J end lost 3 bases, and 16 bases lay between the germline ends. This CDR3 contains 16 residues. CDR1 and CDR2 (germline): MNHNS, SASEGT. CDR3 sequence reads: CASSEPRGGADTEAFF. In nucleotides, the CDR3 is TGTGCCAGCAGTGAACCGCGGGGGGGCGCGGACACTGAAGCTTTCTTT.

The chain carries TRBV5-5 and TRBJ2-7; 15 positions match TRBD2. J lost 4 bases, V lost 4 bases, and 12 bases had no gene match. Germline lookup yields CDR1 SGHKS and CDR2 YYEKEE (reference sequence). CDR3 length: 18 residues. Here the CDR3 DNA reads TGTGCCAGCAGCCTTTCGCCCTCGGGACTAGCGGGAGGATACGAGCAGTACTTC. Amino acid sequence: CASSLSPSGLAGGYEQYF.

CDR3 nucleotide sequence: TGTGCCAGCAGTTTATACCCTACTGCCCACGAGCAGTACTTC. The encoded protein is CASSLYPTAHEQYF. This rearrangement joins TRBV28 to TRBJ2-7; D not certain. The CDR3 has 14 amino acids. Germline values: CDR1 MDHEN, CDR2 SYDVKM. V was clipped by 1 base and J by 5 bases, with 12 bases between them.

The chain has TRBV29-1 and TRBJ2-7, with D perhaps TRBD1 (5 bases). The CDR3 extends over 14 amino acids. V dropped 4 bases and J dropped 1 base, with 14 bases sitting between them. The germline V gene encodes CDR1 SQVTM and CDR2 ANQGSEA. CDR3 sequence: CSVGPRAGSYEQYF. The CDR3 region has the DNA TGCAGCGTTGGGCCCAGGGCAGGGTCCTACGAGCAGTACTTC.

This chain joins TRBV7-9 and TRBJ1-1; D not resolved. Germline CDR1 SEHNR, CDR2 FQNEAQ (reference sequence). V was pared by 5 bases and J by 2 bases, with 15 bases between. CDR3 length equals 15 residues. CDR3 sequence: CASSPGNDGNTEAFF. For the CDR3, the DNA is TGTGCCAGCAGCCCGGGAAATGATGGAAACACTGAAGCTTTCTTT.

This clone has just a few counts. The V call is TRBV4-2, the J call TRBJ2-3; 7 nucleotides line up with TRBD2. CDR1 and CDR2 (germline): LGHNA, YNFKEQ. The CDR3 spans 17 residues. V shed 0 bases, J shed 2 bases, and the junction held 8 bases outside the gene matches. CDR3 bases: TGTGCCAGCAGCCAAGATGCCCTAGCGGACTACACAGATACGCAGTATTTT. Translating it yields CASSQDALADYTDTQYF.

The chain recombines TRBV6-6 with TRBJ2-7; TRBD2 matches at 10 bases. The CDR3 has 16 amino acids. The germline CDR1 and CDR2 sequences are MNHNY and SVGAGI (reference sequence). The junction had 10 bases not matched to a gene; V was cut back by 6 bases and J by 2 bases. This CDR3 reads CASSPLTSGTPYEQYF. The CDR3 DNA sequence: TGTGCCAGCAGCCCGCTTACTAGCGGGACCCCCTACGAGCAGTACTTC.

CDR3 DNA: TGTGCCAGCAGTTACCCCCAGAGCAATCAGCCCCAGCATTTT. Protein: CASSYPQSNQPQHF. The chain carries TRBV6-6 and TRBJ1-5, with D uncertain. The CDR3 runs 14 residues. V lost 2 bases, J lost 1 base, and 6 bases lay in between. Germline V gene lookup returns CDR1 MNHNY and CDR2 SVGAGI (reference sequence).

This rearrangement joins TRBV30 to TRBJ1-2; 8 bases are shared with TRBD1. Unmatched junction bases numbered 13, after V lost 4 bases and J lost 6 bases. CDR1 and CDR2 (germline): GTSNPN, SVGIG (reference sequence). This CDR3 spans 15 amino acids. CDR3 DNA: TGTGCCTGGAAAAAGGAGTGGACAGGGAGGAATGGCTACACCTTC. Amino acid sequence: CAWKKEWTGRNGYTF.

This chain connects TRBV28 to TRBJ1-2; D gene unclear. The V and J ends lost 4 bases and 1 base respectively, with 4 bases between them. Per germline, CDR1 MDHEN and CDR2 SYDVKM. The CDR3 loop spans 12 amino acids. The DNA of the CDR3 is TGTGCCAGCAGTTCGGTTAACTATGGCTACACCTTC. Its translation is CASSSVNYGYTF.

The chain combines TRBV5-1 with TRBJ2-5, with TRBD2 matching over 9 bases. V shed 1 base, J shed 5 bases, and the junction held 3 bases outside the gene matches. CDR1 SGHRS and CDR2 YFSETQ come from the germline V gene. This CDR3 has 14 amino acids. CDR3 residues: CASSLSSGSETQYF. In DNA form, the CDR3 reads TGCGCCAGCAGCTTGAGTAGCGGGAGTGAGACCCAGTACTTC.

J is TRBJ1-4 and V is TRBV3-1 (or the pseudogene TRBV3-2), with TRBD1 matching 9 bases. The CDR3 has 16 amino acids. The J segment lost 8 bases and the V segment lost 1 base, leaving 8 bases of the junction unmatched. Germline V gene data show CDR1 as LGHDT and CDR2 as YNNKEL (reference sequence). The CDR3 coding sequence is TGTGCCAGCAGCCAAGGGCCCGGGACAGGGTCGGAAAAACTGTTTTTT. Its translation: CASSQGPGTGSEKLFF.

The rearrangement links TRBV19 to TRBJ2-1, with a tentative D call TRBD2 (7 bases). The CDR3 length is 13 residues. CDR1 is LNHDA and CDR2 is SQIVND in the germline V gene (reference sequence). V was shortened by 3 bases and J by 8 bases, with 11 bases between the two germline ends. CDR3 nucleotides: TGTGCCAGTAGTATCGTCGGGGGGCATGAGCAGTTCTTC. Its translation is CASSIVGGHEQFF.

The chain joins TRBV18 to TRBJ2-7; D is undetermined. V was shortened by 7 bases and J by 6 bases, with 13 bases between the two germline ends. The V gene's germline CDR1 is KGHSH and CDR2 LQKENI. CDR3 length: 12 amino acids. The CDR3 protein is CASYSAPGEQYF. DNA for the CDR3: TGTGCCAGCTATTCGGCCCCGGGCGAGCAGTACTTC.